This T cell receptor beta chain was sequenced for a study of cytomegalovirus exposure and HLA in healthy donors. Regarding the study as a whole: Analysis was performed later, and it showed HLA-associated TCR beta chains to be more clonally expanded than equally common others. The later analysis indicated that the majority of CMV-associated TCR beta chains appeared HLA-restricted.

Use of 60 Vbeta and 13 Jbeta primers characterized the PCR. Clones were sequenced by immunoSEQ multiplex PCR, and TCRdb holds only the in-frame ones, with some missing. The repertoire includes fewer than 50,000 clones, over 55% of them detected once, and around 12% sits in the top ten. With regard to this clone: Its target is not known.

This CDR3 spans 14 amino acids. Germline V gene data show CDR1 as SGHVS and CDR2 as FQNEAQ. V lost 5 bases, J lost 4 bases, and 5 bases stayed unmatched. Sample: PBMCs. The TCR comes from a man in his sixties in good health and CMV-seropositive. The chain couples TRBV7-8 to TRBJ1-3, with TRBD1 identical over 7 bases. CDR3 bases: TGTGCCAGCAGCCCGACAGGGAACGGAAACACCATATATTTT. Protein product: CASSPTGNGNTIYF.